The TCR beta chain under discussion was sequenced for a study of cytomegalovirus exposure and HLA in healthy donors. Study findings and constraints: As was reported, the HLA-A and HLA-B alleles of most subjects were accurately predicted from TCR beta sequences.

With respect to this clone: Its target is unknown.

The germline gives CDR1 SGHAT, CDR2 FQNNGV. This CDR3 spans 14 amino acids. The ends were cut back, 5 bases at V and 4 bases at J, with 14 bases in the middle. The PCR ran on 60 Vbeta and 13 Jbeta primers. Sequenced by immunoSEQ multiplex PCR; TCRdb stores in-frame clones only, minus some. There are roughly 97,000 clones in the sample; around 80% occur only once, and roughly 5.1% lies in the top ten. The J gene is TRBJ1-2, the V gene TRBV11-2; maybe TRBD1 (6 bases). The sequencing sample was made of PBMCs. The sequence came from a man in his forties in good health and CMV-seropositive. The CDR3 region has the DNA TGTGCCAGCAGCATCGGGGGGGGCGCCTATGGCTACACCTTC. Translating gives CASSIGGGAYGYTF.